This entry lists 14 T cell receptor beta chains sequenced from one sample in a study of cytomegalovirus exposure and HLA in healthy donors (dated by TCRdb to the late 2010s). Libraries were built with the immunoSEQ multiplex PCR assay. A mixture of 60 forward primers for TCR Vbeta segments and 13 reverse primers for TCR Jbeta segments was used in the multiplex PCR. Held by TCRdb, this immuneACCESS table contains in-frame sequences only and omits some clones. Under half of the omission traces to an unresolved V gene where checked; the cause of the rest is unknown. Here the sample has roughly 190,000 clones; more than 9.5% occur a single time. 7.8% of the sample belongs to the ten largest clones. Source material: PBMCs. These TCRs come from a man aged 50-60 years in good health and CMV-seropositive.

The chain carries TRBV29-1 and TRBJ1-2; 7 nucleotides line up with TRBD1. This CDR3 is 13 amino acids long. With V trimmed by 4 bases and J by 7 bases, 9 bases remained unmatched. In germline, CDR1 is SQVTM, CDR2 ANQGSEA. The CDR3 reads CSVGDRYTSGYTF. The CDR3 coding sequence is TGCAGCGTTGGGGACAGATATACTTCTGGCTACACCTTC.

The CDR3 region is CASSQDPGGQVGELFF. The CDR3 bases are TGCGCCAGCAGCCAAGATCCCGGGGGGCAAGTCGGGGAGCTGTTTTTT. The chain couples TRBV4-3 to TRBJ2-2; maybe TRBD2 (7 bases). CDR3 size: 16 residues. Per the germline V gene, CDR1 is LGHNA and CDR2 is YSLEER. The V end lost 0 bases, the J end lost 7 bases, and 15 bases lay between the germline ends.

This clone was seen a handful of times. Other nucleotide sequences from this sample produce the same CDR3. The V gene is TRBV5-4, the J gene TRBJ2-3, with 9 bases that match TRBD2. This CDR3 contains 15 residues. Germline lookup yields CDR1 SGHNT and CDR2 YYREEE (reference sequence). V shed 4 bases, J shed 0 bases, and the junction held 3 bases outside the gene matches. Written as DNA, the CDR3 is TGTGCCAGCAGCCCGAGCGGGGGGAGCACAGATACGCAGTATTTT. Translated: CASSPSGGSTDTQYF. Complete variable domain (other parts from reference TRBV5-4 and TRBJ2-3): ETGVTQSPTHLIKTRGQQVTLRCSSQSGHNTVSWYQQALGQGPQFIFQYYREEENGRGNFPPRFSGLQFPNYSSELNVNALELDDSALYLCASSPSGGSTDTQYFGPGTRLTVL.

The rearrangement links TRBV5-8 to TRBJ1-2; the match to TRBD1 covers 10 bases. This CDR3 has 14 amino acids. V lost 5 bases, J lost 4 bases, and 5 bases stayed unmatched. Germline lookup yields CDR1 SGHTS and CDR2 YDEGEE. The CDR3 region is CASRVTGGVYGYTF. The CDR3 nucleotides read TGTGCCAGCAGAGTGACAGGGGGCGTCTATGGCTACACCTTC.

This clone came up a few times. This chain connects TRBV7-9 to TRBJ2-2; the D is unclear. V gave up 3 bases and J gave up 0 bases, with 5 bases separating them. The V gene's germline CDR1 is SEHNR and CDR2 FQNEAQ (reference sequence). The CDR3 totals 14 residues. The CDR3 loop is CASSFSSNTGELFF. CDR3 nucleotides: TGTGCCAGCAGCTTTAGTTCGAACACCGGGGAGCTGTTTTTT.

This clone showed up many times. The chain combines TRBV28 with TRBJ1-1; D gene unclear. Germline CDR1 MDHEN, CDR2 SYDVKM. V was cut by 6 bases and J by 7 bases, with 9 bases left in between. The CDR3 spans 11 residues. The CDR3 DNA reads TGTGCCAGCAGCTTAGGGCTTGAAGCTTTCTTT. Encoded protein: CASSLGLEAFF.

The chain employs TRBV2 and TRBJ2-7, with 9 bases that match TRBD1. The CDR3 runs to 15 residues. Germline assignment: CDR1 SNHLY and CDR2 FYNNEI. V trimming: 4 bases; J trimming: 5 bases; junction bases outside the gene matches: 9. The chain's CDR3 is CASSAREGQGHEQYF. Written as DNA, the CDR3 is TGTGCCAGCAGTGCCCGAGAGGGACAGGGCCACGAGCAGTACTTC.

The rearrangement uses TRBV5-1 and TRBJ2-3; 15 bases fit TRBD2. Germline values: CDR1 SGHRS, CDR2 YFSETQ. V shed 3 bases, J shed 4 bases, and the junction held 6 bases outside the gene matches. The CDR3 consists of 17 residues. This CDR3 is CASSSGLAGGPPDTQYF. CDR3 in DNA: TGCGCCAGCAGCTCGGGACTAGCGGGGGGCCCCCCAGATACGCAGTATTTT. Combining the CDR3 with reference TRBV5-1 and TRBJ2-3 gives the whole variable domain KAGVTQTPRYLIKTRGQQVTLSCSPISGHRSVSWYQQTPGQGLQFLFEYFSETQRNKGNFPGRFSGRQFSNSRSEMNVSTLELGDSALYLCASSSGLAGGPPDTQYFGPGTRLTVL.

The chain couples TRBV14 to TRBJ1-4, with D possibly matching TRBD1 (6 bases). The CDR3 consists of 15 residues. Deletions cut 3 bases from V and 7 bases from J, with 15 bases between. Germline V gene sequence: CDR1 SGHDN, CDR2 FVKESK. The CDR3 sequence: CASSQPGEWTEKLFF. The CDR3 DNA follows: TGTGCCAGCAGCCAGCCAGGGGAATGGACTGAAAAACTGTTTTTT.

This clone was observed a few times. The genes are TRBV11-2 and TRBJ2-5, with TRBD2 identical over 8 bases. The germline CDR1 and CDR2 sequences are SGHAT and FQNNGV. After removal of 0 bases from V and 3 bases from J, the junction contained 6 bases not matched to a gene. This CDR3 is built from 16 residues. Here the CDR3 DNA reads TGTGCCAGCAGCTTAGATCGGGACGGGGGGGAAGAGACCCAGTACTTC. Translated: CASSLDRDGGEETQYF.

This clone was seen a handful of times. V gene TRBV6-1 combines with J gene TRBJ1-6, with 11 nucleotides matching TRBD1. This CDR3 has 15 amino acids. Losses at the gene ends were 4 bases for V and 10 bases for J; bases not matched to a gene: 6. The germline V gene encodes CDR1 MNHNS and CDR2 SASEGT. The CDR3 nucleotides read TGTGCCAGCAGTGGACCGGGACAGGGGGTATCACCCCTCCACTTT. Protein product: CASSGPGQGVSPLHF.

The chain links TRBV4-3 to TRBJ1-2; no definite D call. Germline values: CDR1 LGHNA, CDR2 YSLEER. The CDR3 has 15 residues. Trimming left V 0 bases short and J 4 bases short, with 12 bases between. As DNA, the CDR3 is TGCGCCAGCAGCCAAGATCCGGTTACGATCTATGGCTACACCTTC. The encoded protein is CASSQDPVTIYGYTF.

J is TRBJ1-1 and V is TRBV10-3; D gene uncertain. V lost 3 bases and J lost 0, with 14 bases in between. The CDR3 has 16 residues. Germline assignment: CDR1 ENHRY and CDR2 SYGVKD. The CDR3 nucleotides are TGTGCCATCAGTGACCCGGAGGAGGGTTTGAACACTGAAGCTTTCTTT. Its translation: CAISDPEEGLNTEAFF.

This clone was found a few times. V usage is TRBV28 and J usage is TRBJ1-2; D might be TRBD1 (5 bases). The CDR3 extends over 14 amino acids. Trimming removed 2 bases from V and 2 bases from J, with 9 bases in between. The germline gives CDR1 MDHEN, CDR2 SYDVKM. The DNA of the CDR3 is TGTGCCAGCAGTTTAGGGGCCAGGAACTATGGCTACACCTTC. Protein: CASSLGARNYGYTF.